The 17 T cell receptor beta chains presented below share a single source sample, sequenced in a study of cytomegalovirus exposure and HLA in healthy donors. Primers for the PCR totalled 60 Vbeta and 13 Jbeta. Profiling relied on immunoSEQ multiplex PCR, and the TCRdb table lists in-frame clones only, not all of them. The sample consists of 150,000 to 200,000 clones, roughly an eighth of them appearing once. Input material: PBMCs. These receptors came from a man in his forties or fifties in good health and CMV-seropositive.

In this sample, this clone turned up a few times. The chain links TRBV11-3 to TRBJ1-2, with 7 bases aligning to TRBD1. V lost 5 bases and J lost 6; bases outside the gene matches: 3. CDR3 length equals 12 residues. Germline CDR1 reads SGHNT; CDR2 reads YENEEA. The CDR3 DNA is TGTGCCAGCAGCCATGACAGGGATGGCTACACCTTC. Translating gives CASSHDRDGYTF.

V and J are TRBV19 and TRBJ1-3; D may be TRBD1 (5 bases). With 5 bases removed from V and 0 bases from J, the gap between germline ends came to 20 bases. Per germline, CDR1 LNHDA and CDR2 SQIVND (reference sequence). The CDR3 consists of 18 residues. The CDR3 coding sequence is TGTGCCAGTAGTGGTCCTCTGGGGGGGAGGTTCTCTGGAAACACCATATATTTT. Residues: CASSGPLGGRFSGNTIYF.

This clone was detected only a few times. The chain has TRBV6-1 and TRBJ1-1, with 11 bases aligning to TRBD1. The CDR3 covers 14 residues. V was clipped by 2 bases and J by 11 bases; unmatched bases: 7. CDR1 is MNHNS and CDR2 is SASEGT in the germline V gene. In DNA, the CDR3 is TGTGCCAGCAGTGAATCCGGACAGGGGGCTTCGGCTTTCTTT. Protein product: CASSESGQGASAFF.

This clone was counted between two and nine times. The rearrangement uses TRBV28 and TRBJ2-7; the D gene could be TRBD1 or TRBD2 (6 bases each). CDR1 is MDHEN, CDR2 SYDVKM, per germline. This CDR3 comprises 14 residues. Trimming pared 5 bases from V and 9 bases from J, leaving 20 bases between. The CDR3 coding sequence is TGTGCCAGCAGTCCTCCAACAGGGCGGAGGGGGCAGTACGTC. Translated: CASSPPTGRRGQYV.

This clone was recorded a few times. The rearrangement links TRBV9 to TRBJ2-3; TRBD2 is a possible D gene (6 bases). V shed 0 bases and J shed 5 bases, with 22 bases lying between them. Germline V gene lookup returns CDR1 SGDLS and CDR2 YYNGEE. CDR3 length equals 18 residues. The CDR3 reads CASSVDPGTVGWKDTQYF. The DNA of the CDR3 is TGTGCCAGCAGCGTAGATCCCGGGACTGTGGGATGGAAAGATACGCAGTATTTT.

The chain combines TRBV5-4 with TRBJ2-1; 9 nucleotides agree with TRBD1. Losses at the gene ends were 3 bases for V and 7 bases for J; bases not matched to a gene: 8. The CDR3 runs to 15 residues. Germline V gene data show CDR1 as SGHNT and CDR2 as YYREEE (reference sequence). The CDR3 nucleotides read TGTGCCAGCAGCTGGAATGGACAGGGGTGGAATGAGCAGTTCTTC. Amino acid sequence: CASSWNGQGWNEQFF.

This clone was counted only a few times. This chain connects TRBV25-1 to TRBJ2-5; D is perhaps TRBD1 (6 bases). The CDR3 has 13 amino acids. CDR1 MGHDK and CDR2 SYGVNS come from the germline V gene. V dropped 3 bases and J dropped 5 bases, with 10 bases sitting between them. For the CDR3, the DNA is TGTGCCAGCAGTGACAGGGGATTCGAGACCCAGTACTTC. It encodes CASSDRGFETQYF.

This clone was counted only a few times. The chain's CDR3 is CASSVAANQPQHF. In DNA, the CDR3 is TGTGCCAGCAGCGTGGCAGCGAATCAGCCCCAGCATTTT. The genes are TRBV9 and TRBJ1-5; D is unresolved. The length of the CDR3 is 13 residues. Trimming took 2 bases from V and 4 from J, leaving 7 bases between them. Germline CDR1 and CDR2: SGDLS and YYNGEE.

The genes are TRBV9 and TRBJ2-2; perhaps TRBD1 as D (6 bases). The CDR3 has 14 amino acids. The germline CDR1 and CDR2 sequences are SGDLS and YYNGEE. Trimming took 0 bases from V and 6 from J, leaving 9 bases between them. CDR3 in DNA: TGTGCCAGCAGCGTAGAGGGGGTCGCCGGGGAGCTGTTTTTT. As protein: CASSVEGVAGELFF.

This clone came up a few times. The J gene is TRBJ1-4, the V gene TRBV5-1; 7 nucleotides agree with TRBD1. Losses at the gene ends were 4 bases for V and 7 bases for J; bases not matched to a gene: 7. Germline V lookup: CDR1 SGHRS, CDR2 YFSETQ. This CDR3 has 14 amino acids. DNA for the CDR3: TGCGCCAGCAGCCTGACAGGGAACCGTGAAAAACTGTTTTTT. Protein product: CASSLTGNREKLFF.

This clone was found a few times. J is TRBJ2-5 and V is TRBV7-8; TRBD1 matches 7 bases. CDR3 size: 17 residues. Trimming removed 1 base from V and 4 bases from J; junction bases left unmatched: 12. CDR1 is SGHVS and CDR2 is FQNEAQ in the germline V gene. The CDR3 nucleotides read TGTGCCAGCAGCTTAGGGATGGTAGGGGGCGGTTTAGAGACCCAGTACTTC. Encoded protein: CASSLGMVGGGLETQYF.

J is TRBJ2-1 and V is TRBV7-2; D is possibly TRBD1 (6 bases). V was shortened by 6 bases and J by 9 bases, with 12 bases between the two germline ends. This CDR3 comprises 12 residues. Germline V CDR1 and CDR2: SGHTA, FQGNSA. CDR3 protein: CASSRTAPEQFF. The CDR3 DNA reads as TGTGCCAGCAGTCGGACAGCTCCTGAGCAGTTCTTC.

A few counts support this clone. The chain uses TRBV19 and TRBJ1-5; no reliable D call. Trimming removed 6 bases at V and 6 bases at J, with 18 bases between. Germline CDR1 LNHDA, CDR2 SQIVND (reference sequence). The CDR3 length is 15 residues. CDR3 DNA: TGTGCCAGTAGAGAAAGGACGGCGGGTCGTCAGCCCCAGCATTTT. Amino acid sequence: CASRERTAGRQPQHF. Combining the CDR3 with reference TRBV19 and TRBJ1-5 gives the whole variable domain DGGITQSPKYLFRKEGQNVTLSCEQNLNHDAMYWYRQDPGQGLRLIYYSQIVNDFQKGDIAEGYSVSREKKESFPLTVTSAQKNPTAFYLCASRERTAGRQPQHFGDGTRLSIL.

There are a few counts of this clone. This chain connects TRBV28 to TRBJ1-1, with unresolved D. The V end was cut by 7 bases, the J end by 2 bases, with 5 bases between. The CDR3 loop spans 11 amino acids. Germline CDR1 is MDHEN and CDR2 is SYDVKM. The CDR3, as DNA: TGTGCCAGCATCCTCAACACTGAAGCTTTCTTT. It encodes CASILNTEAFF.

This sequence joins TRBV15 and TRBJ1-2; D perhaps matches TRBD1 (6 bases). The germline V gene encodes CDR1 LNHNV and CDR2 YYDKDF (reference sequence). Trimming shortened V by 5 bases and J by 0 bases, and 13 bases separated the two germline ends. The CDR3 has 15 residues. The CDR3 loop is CATSGGQPANYGYTF. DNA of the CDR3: TGTGCCACCAGCGGCGGACAGCCAGCTAACTATGGCTACACCTTC.

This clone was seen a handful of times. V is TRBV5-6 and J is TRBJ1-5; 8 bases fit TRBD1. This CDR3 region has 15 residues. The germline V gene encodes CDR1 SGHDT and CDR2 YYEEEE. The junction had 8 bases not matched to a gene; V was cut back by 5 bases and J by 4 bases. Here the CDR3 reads CASSTQGGWNQPQHF. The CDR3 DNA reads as TGTGCCAGCAGTACACAGGGGGGGTGGAATCAGCCCCAGCATTTT.

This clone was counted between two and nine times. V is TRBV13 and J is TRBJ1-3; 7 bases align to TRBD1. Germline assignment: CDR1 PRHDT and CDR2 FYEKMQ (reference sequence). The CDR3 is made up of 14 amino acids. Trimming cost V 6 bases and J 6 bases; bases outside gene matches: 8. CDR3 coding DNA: TGTGCCAGCAGACTCGACAGGGAGACAAACACCATATATTTT. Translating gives CASRLDRETNTIYF.